The entry that follows covers one T cell receptor beta chain sequence. Antigen: not known. This sample stems from a study of cytomegalovirus exposure and HLA in healthy donors. Study results and caveats: It was only CMV serostatus that was available as immune exposure information. One variant, a missense change in DCLRE1C, was linked in a later analysis to TCR beta V- and J-gene trimming. Sequencing likely produced, as an artifact, a cluster of highly shared sequence variants. In a later analysis, at a false discovery rate of 0.05, roughly 16,000 TCR beta sequences matched HLA alleles.

The V and J ends lost 8 bases and 1 base respectively, with 11 bases between them. The V gene's germline CDR1 is MNHEY and CDR2 SVGAGI. The CDR3 covers 13 residues. Primers: 60 Vbeta forward and 13 Jbeta reverse. Generated by immunoSEQ multiplex PCR, the TCRdb table keeps only in-frame clones and is missing some. This table has around 150,000 clones, about three quarters appearing once. The rearrangement uses TRBV6-5 and TRBJ1-1; TRBD1 is a possible D gene (5 bases). This receptor was identified in a male donor in good health and CMV-seronegative. Source material: PBMCs. The CDR3 sequence: CASCQTENTEAFF. CDR3 sequence (DNA): TGTGCCAGCTGCCAGACAGAGAACACTGAAGCTTTCTTT.